The clone carrying this T cell receptor beta chain was detected only a few times. The sample originates from a study of T cells in Graves' hyperthyroidism and ophthalmopathy. This CDR3 contains 19 residues. Per germline, CDR1 PRHDT and CDR2 FYEKMQ (reference sequence). J was trimmed by 9 bases and V by 0 bases; bases with no gene match: 16. The investigators amplified TCR beta CDR3 regions from RNA transcripts. First-round RT-PCR with HTBI primers amplified the TCR CDR3 region. TCRdb called the multiplex PCR reads again in MiXCR, with one record for every CDR3 protein. The data contain hundreds of thousands of distinct CDR3 sequences, 16% of them singletons.

The source material was blood. The origin of this receptor is a woman aged 18-29 years with Graves' hyperthyroidism. The chain uses TRBV13 and TRBJ2-5; 13 bases line up with TRBD2. The CDR3 DNA reads TGTGCCAGCAGCTTAGGGTCTCTACTAGCGGGAGGGTCCTCTAGGGCCCAGTACTTC. Protein sequence: CASSLGSLLAGGSSRAQYF.